The source of this T cell receptor (beta chain) is a study of PD-1 blockade in mismatch repair-deficient tumors. About the research overall: Patients had 12 mismatch repair-deficient cancer types and were previously treated and progressing.

Germline loops: CDR1 LNHDA, CDR2 SQIVND (reference sequence). V shed 6 bases, J shed 7 bases, and the junction held 10 bases outside the gene matches. The CDR3 consists of 15 residues. Profiling relied on immunoSEQ multiplex PCR, and the TCRdb table lists in-frame clones only, not all of them. This sample has 56,000 or so clones, with roughly three quarters found just once. This sequence joins TRBV19 and TRBJ1-4, with 8 positions matching TRBD1. This receptor was obtained from an adult with mismatch repair-deficient cancer. The sequencing used peripheral blood, collected 4 weeks after starting pembrolizumab. Here the CDR3 DNA reads TGTGCCAGTAGAACGTATGGGCAGGGGGCTGAAAAACTGTTTTTT. Translation: CASRTYGQGAEKLFF.